This entry concerns a single T cell receptor (beta chain). Its antigen is not known. Profiled with immunoSEQ multiplex PCR; TCRdb holds only in-frame clones, not every one. The sample lists approximately 2,500 clones, roughly 41% occurring once. This sample was taken from a study of CXCR4 blockade with PD-1 therapy in pancreatic cancer. The CDR3 spans 14 residues. Germline V gene data show CDR1 as MNHGY and CDR2 as SAAAGT. V gave up 2 bases and J gave up 8 bases; unmatched junction bases: 3. Regarding the study as a whole: Antigen-specificity overlap of convergent dominant clones remained unconfirmed. Intratumoral clonality (mean around 0.14) exceeded healthy blood (0.05) but did not track survival. Frequent tumor clones were encoded by many distinct rearrangements, suggesting shared antigens.

V and J are TRBV6-8 and TRBJ1-6; 7 positions agree with TRBD1. This receptor was identified in a human donor with pancreatic ductal adenocarcinoma. Material: tumor tissue. The CDR3: CASSYGDSYSPLHF. CDR3 coding DNA: TGTGCCAGCAGTTACGGGGACAGTTATTCACCCCTCCACTTT.